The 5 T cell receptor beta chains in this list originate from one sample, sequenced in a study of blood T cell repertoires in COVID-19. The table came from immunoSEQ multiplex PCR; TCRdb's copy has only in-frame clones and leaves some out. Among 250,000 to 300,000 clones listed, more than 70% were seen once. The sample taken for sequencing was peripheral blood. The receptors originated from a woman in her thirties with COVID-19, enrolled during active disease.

The DNA of the CDR3 is TGTGCCAGTAGACCCCGGGCTAGCGGCTACACCTTC. Protein product: CASRPRASGYTF. V usage is TRBV19 and J usage is TRBJ1-2; D call uncertain. V was shortened by 6 bases and J by 8 bases, with 13 bases between the two germline ends. Germline values: CDR1 LNHDA, CDR2 SQIVND (reference sequence). The CDR3 totals 12 residues.

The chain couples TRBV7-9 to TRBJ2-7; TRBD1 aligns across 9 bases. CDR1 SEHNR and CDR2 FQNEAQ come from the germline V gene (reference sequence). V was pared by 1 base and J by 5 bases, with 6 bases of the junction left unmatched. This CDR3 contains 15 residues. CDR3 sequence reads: CASSLGGQGTDEQYF. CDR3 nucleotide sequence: TGTGCCAGCAGCTTAGGAGGACAGGGGACCGACGAGCAGTACTTC.

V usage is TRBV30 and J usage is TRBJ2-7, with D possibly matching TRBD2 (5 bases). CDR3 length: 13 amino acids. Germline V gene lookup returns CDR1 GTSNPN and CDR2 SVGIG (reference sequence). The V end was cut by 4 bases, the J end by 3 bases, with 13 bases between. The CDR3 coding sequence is TGTGCCTGGAACGACCCCCGGGGCTACGAGCAGTACTTC. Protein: CAWNDPRGYEQYF.

CDR3 in amino acids: CASSQDGGNIQYF. The CDR3 DNA reads TGCGCCAGCAGCCAAGATGGCGGAAACATTCAGTACTTC. The V and J genes are TRBV4-1 and TRBJ2-4; D ambiguous. The length of the CDR3 is 13 residues. Trimming cost V 0 bases and J 6 bases, with 6 bases left between them. Looked up from germline, CDR1 is MGHRA and CDR2 is YSYEKL.

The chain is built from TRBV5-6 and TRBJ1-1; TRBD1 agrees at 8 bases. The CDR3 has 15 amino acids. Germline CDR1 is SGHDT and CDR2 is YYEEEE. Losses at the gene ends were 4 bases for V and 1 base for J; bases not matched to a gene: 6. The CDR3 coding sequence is TGTGCCAGCAGCGTGACAGGGGCCCGGAACACTGAAGCTTTCTTT. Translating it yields CASSVTGARNTEAFF.